This passage covers 8 T cell receptor beta chains from one sample sequenced in a study of cytotoxic CD8 clonotypes in ibrutinib-treated CLL. Here immunoSEQ multiplex PCR was the method, and the copy in TCRdb shows in-frame clones only, minus some. The sample holds about 300,000 clones, 65% to 85% seen once. The sample here was PBMCs, taken at disease progression, from a patient treated with ibrutinib. The source of these receptors is a human donor with chronic lymphocytic leukemia.

Only a few counts were recorded for this clone. The V gene is TRBV6-6, the J gene TRBJ2-7, with unresolved D. The CDR3 length is 11 residues. V was pared by 6 bases and J by 4 bases, with 7 bases between. Germline CDR1 reads MNHNY; CDR2 reads SVGAGI (reference sequence). The CDR3 protein is CASRIMYEQYF. The CDR3 coding sequence is TGTGCCAGCAGAATTATGTACGAGCAGTACTTC.

The chain's CDR3 is CASSERGREQFF. The CDR3 nucleotides are TGTGCCAGCAGTGAACGAGGACGCGAGCAGTTCTTC. This chain connects TRBV2 to TRBJ2-1; D is uncertain. Germline assignment: CDR1 SNHLY and CDR2 FYNNEI. Trimming removed 2 bases at V and 10 bases at J, with 9 bases between. The CDR3 consists of 12 residues.

The chain links TRBV7-2 to TRBJ2-1; 12 bases map to TRBD2. The CDR3 contains 15 residues. Germline loops: CDR1 SGHTA, CDR2 FQGNSA. With 5 bases clipped from V and 12 bases from J, the junction kept 11 bases outside the gene matches. CDR3 in DNA: TGTGCCAGCAGCACCCTAGCGGGGGGGCTTAGGGGGCAGTTCTTC. Translated: CASSTLAGGLRGQFF.

The V gene is TRBV9, the J gene TRBJ2-5; D possibly uses TRBD1 or TRBD2 (5 bases each). The germline CDR1 and CDR2 sequences are SGDLS and YYNGEE. This CDR3 region has 14 residues. V lost 3 bases to trimming and J lost 5 bases, with 14 bases between them. The CDR3 sequence is CASSGGSGYETQYF. Here the CDR3 DNA reads TGTGCCAGCAGCGGGGGCTCGGGGTACGAGACCCAGTACTTC.

About this clone itself: A read error is possible here, since a much larger clone lies one base away. The CDR3 sequence is CASSLGQIYGYTF. DNA for the CDR3: TGTGCCAGCAGCTTAGGACAGATCTATGGCTACACCTTC. The rearrangement joins TRBV7-9 to TRBJ1-2; D might be TRBD1 (5 bases). The V end lost 1 base, the J end lost 4 bases, and 7 bases lay between the germline ends. The CDR3 extends over 13 amino acids. Germline CDR1 is SEHNR and CDR2 is FQNEAQ (reference sequence).

The V and J genes are TRBV6-5 and TRBJ2-7; D is perhaps TRBD2 (5 bases). This CDR3 comprises 14 residues. The germline gives CDR1 MNHEY, CDR2 SVGAGI. Deletions cut 7 bases from V and 3 bases from J, with 16 bases between. Here the CDR3 DNA reads TGTGCCAGCACCACGAGGAGCGGCAACTACGAGCAGTACTTC. It translates to CASTTRSGNYEQYF.

The genes are TRBV6-5 and TRBJ1-2; D not resolved. The CDR3 extends over 15 amino acids. Germline V gene lookup returns CDR1 MNHEY and CDR2 SVGAGI. V was cut by 0 bases and J by 6 bases, with 14 bases left in between. DNA of the CDR3: TGTGCCAGCAGTTACTCACGGGTGGAGGACGATGGCTACACCTTC. This gives the protein CASSYSRVEDDGYTF.

This chain joins TRBV18 and TRBJ1-4; perhaps TRBD1 as D (6 bases). The CDR3 sequence is 17 residues long. V was clipped by 6 bases and J by 0 bases, with 17 bases between them. CDR1 is KGHSH and CDR2 is LQKENI in the germline V gene. CDR3 loop: CASSFRDTQATNEKLFF. As DNA, the CDR3 is TGTGCCAGCTCGTTCCGGGACACTCAAGCAACTAATGAAAAACTGTTTTTT.